This T cell receptor (beta chain) stems from a study of human T cells and chemical hapten exposure. Deletions cut 5 bases from V and 11 bases from J, with 15 bases between. CDR1 is SGHTA, CDR2 FQGNSA, per germline. The CDR3 spans 12 residues. The time point is: patch test 3, about 24 weeks after DPC sensitization. Described treatment: therapeutic diphenylcyclopropenone sensitization with weekly scalp DPC. This clonotype was seen only a few times. TCRdb re-called the RACE reads through MiXCR, storing one row per CDR3 protein. The table has about 160,000 distinct CDR3 sequences, around 30% seen once. The TCR comes from a woman in her late teens or twenties with alopecia areata. Some clones in this sample may be carry-over from other donors' samples. The rearrangement uses TRBV7-2 and TRBJ1-1, with D tentatively TRBD1 (6 bases). The source material was whole blood, sampled in connection with sensitization to the hapten diphenylcyclopropenone (DPC). The CDR3 protein is CASSGNRDGAFF. The CDR3 DNA reads as TGTGCCAGCAGCGGCAACAGGGACGGGGCTTTCTTT.